This is a list of T cell receptor beta chains from one sample in a study of identifying expanded T cells in peripheral blood. The assay was immunoSEQ multiplex PCR, and TCRdb's table has in-frame clones only and misses some. The repertoire includes about 86,000 clones, around 84% of them detected once, and less than 5% sits in the top ten. The sequencing input was blood. These TCRs come from a person aged 18 to 69 in good health. CDR3s include the opening cysteine and the closing phenylalanine or tryptophan. Fields, in order: CDR3 DNA, CDR3 protein, CDR3 length, V gene, clone size, D gene, J gene. A D gene is named only where the DNA matches it firmly. Not all rows give a size; the values are once, few, many and, for expanded clones, a class.

CDR3nt: TGTGCCAGCAGTTACGACAGCGGGACCCTTTACGAGCAGTACTTC; CDR3aa: CASSYDSGTLYEQYF; len: 15; v_gene: TRBV6-6; abundance: .; d_gene: TRBD2; j_gene: TRBJ2-7
CDR3nt: TGTGCCTGGACCCGGGACAGTAATGAAAAACTGTTTTTT; CDR3aa: CAWTRDSNEKLFF; len: 13; v_gene: TRBV30; abundance: .; d_gene: TRBD1; j_gene: TRBJ1-4
CDR3nt: TGTGCCAGCAGCTTAACAGGGTACACTGAAGCTTTCTTT; CDR3aa: CASSLTGYTEAFF; len: 13; v_gene: TRBV11-2; abundance: .; d_gene: .; j_gene: TRBJ1-1
CDR3nt: TGTGCCAGTACCGTACTAGCGGGGGGCATAAATGAGCAGTTCTTC; CDR3aa: CASTVLAGGINEQFF; len: 15; v_gene: TRBV19; abundance: .; d_gene: TRBD2; j_gene: TRBJ2-1
CDR3nt: TGTGCCAGCAGCCCGGGGCCTTCAACTAATGAAAAACTGTTTTTT; CDR3aa: CASSPGPSTNEKLFF; len: 15; v_gene: TRBV7-2; abundance: .; d_gene: .; j_gene: TRBJ1-4
CDR3nt: TGTGCCACCAGCCTTGTAGGGGGGAACACTGAAGCTTTCTTT; CDR3aa: CATSLVGGNTEAFF; len: 14; v_gene: TRBV15; abundance: few; d_gene: .; j_gene: TRBJ1-1
CDR3nt: TGTGCCAGCAGCGCCGAGGGGGACAGCACAGATACGCAGTATTTT; CDR3aa: CASSAEGDSTDTQYF; len: 15; v_gene: TRBV9; abundance: .; d_gene: .; j_gene: TRBJ2-3
CDR3nt: TGCGCCAGCAGCTTGGTGGAAACGAACACCGGGGAGCTGTTTTTT; CDR3aa: CASSLVETNTGELFF; len: 15; v_gene: TRBV5-1; abundance: .; d_gene: .; j_gene: TRBJ2-2
CDR3nt: TGTGCCAGTAGTATAGCCAGCGGGCTTTCCTATGGCTACACCTTC; CDR3aa: CASSIASGLSYGYTF; len: 15; v_gene: TRBV19; abundance: .; d_gene: .; j_gene: TRBJ1-2
CDR3nt: TGTGCCAGCCACAGGGGGGATTCCTACGAGCAGTACTTC; CDR3aa: CASHRGDSYEQYF; len: 13; v_gene: TRBV25-1; abundance: once; d_gene: TRBD1; j_gene: TRBJ2-7
CDR3nt: TGCAGCGTTGAACCCGGGGCCGGGGGCGGCGAGCAGTACTTC; CDR3aa: CSVEPGAGGGEQYF; len: 14; v_gene: TRBV29-1; abundance: .; d_gene: .; j_gene: TRBJ2-7
CDR3nt: TGTGCCAGCAGCTTGCAGAGTGAAAAACTGTTTTTT; CDR3aa: CASSLQSEKLFF; len: 12; v_gene: TRBV5-5; abundance: .; d_gene: .; j_gene: TRBJ1-4
CDR3nt: TGTGCCAGCAGTGTGGGGGAACCTGGAAACACCATATATTTT; CDR3aa: CASSVGEPGNTIYF; len: 14; v_gene: TRBV6-5; abundance: few; d_gene: .; j_gene: TRBJ1-3
CDR3nt: TGCGCCAGCAGCCAAGAAGGAATCGGGGCCGGGGAGCTGTTTTTT; CDR3aa: CASSQEGIGAGELFF; len: 15; v_gene: TRBV4-1; abundance: .; d_gene: .; j_gene: TRBJ2-2
CDR3nt: TGTGCCAGCAGCTTTCGGATAATGAACACTGAAGCTTTCTTT; CDR3aa: CASSFRIMNTEAFF; len: 14; v_gene: TRBV5-6; abundance: once; d_gene: .; j_gene: TRBJ1-1
CDR3nt: TGTGCCAGCAGCTTGATGGCAGGGTATGGCTACACCTTC; CDR3aa: CASSLMAGYGYTF; len: 13; v_gene: TRBV5-4; abundance: .; d_gene: .; j_gene: TRBJ1-2
CDR3nt: TGCGCCAGCAGCCAAGAATTTTCGGTCCAAGGGACTGAAGCTTTCTTT; CDR3aa: CASSQEFSVQGTEAFF; len: 16; v_gene: TRBV4-3; abundance: .; d_gene: .; j_gene: TRBJ1-1
CDR3nt: TGTGCCAGCAGCTTTGATGGCAGGGGGAACGACGAGCAGTACTTC; CDR3aa: CASSFDGRGNDEQYF; len: 15; v_gene: TRBV5-5; abundance: .; d_gene: TRBD1; j_gene: TRBJ2-7
CDR3nt: TGCGCCAGCAGCCGCGTGAGTGTAGACGCGAGGTCACCCCTCCACTTT; CDR3aa: CASSRVSVDARSPLHF; len: 16; v_gene: TRBV5-1; abundance: .; d_gene: .; j_gene: TRBJ1-6
CDR3nt: TGCGCCAGCAGCATGGGAGGAGGCGGCTACACCTTC; CDR3aa: CASSMGGGGYTF; len: 12; v_gene: TRBV5-1; abundance: .; d_gene: .; j_gene: TRBJ1-2
CDR3nt: TGTGCCAGCAGCCAACACATTACACTAGCGGGGCCGTCCTACGAGCAGTACTTC; CDR3aa: CASSQHITLAGPSYEQYF; len: 18; v_gene: TRBV7-2; abundance: .; d_gene: TRBD2; j_gene: TRBJ2-7
CDR3nt: TGTGCCAGCAGTCTCAGAGGGACAGGGGGCAACGAGCAGTACTTC; CDR3aa: CASSLRGTGGNEQYF; len: 15; v_gene: TRBV11-3; abundance: once; d_gene: TRBD1; j_gene: TRBJ2-7
CDR3nt: TGCGCCAGCGCCCCGGAAGAGTTCTTC; CDR3aa: CASAPEEFF; len: 9; v_gene: TRBV23-1; abundance: .; d_gene: .; j_gene: TRBJ2-1
CDR3nt: TGCGCCTGGGACAGGGGGCATGGTGAGACCCAGTACTTC; CDR3aa: CAWDRGHGETQYF; len: 13; v_gene: TRBV23-1; abundance: once; d_gene: TRBD1; j_gene: TRBJ2-5
CDR3nt: TGTGCCAGTAGCCCCCCGGGGGGTCAGCCCCAGCATTTT; CDR3aa: CASSPPGGQPQHF; len: 13; v_gene: TRBV19; abundance: .; d_gene: .; j_gene: TRBJ1-5
CDR3nt: TGCACCAGCAGCCAAGGGCGGGATTGGGCGAACACTGAAGCTTTCTTT; CDR3aa: CTSSQGRDWANTEAFF; len: 16; v_gene: TRBV1; abundance: once; d_gene: .; j_gene: TRBJ1-1
CDR3nt: TGTGCCAGCAAACCCTTTAGCGGGTACACAGATACGCAGTATTTT; CDR3aa: CASKPFSGYTDTQYF; len: 15; v_gene: TRBV6-1; abundance: .; d_gene: TRBD2; j_gene: TRBJ2-3
CDR3nt: TGTGCCAGCAGCTTACTAGGGACAGGGGATTTCGAGCAGTACTTC; CDR3aa: CASSLLGTGDFEQYF; len: 15; v_gene: TRBV11-2; abundance: .; d_gene: TRBD1; j_gene: TRBJ2-7
CDR3nt: TGTGCCAGCAGAAAGGGGGGAGTTTGGTCCTACGAGCAGTACTTC; CDR3aa: CASRKGGVWSYEQYF; len: 15; v_gene: TRBV7-2; abundance: .; d_gene: .; j_gene: TRBJ2-7
CDR3nt: TGTGCCAGCACGTCTAACTATGGCTACACCTTC; CDR3aa: CASTSNYGYTF; len: 11; v_gene: TRBV25-1; abundance: few; d_gene: .; j_gene: TRBJ1-2
CDR3nt: TGCGCCAGCAGCTACACGCCGACTAGCGCCAGCACAGATACGCAGTATTTT; CDR3aa: CASSYTPTSASTDTQYF; len: 17; v_gene: TRBV5-1; abundance: .; d_gene: TRBD2; j_gene: TRBJ2-3
CDR3nt: TGCGCCAGCAGCCCTAGCGGGGGGGCCCCAGATACGCAGTATTTT; CDR3aa: CASSPSGGAPDTQYF; len: 15; v_gene: TRBV5-1; abundance: .; d_gene: TRBD2; j_gene: TRBJ2-3
CDR3nt: TGCGCCAGCAGCTACCTAGCGGGGGGCCCCTACGAGCAGTACTTC; CDR3aa: CASSYLAGGPYEQYF; len: 15; v_gene: TRBV5-1; abundance: .; d_gene: TRBD2; j_gene: TRBJ2-7
CDR3nt: TGTGCCAGCAGCGTACGGGGATCTGGAAACACCATATATTTT; CDR3aa: CASSVRGSGNTIYF; len: 14; v_gene: TRBV9; abundance: .; d_gene: .; j_gene: TRBJ1-3
CDR3nt: TGCGCCAGCAGCCAAGATCATAGCGGGGGAAGAGAGACCCAGTACTTC; CDR3aa: CASSQDHSGGRETQYF; len: 16; v_gene: TRBV4-1; abundance: .; d_gene: TRBD2; j_gene: TRBJ2-5
CDR3nt: TGTGCCTGGAGTGTCGGGAGTGACTTTGAAGCTTTCTTT; CDR3aa: CAWSVGSDFEAFF; len: 13; v_gene: TRBV30; abundance: few; d_gene: .; j_gene: TRBJ1-1
CDR3nt: TGTGCCAGCAGGTCAAGAGCAGAGACCCAGTACTTC; CDR3aa: CASRSRAETQYF; len: 12; v_gene: TRBV7-9; abundance: .; d_gene: .; j_gene: TRBJ2-5
CDR3nt: TGTGCCAGCAGTCAGTCCGGGGTCTACGAGCAGTACTTC; CDR3aa: CASSQSGVYEQYF; len: 13; v_gene: TRBV13; abundance: .; d_gene: .; j_gene: TRBJ2-7
CDR3nt: TGTGCCAGCAGTGTAACCTACGGAGTTGGAAAACTGTTTTTT; CDR3aa: CASSVTYGVGKLFF; len: 14; v_gene: TRBV25-1; abundance: few; d_gene: .; j_gene: TRBJ1-4
CDR3nt: TGCGCCAGCAGCCTAAACAGGCGCTACGAGCAGTACTTC; CDR3aa: CASSLNRRYEQYF; len: 13; v_gene: TRBV4-1; abundance: .; d_gene: .; j_gene: TRBJ2-7
CDR3nt: TGTGCCAGCACCCGCAGGGGGTATGATGACACTGAAGCTTTCTTT; CDR3aa: CASTRRGYDDTEAFF; len: 15; v_gene: TRBV5-5; abundance: .; d_gene: TRBD1; j_gene: TRBJ1-1
CDR3nt: TGTGCCAGCAGCTTATTACAGGGGGCCAGGAGGAGAGTAACTGAAGCTTTCTTT; CDR3aa: CASSLLQGARRRVTEAFF; len: 18; v_gene: TRBV7-9; abundance: .; d_gene: TRBD1; j_gene: TRBJ1-1
CDR3nt: TGTGCCAGCAGTGAGCTTCCGTTACAGGGGGAGCTGTTTTTT; CDR3aa: CASSELPLQGELFF; len: 14; v_gene: TRBV2; abundance: .; d_gene: .; j_gene: TRBJ2-2
CDR3nt: TGTGCCAGCAGCTTAGGAGGGACTACTACAGATACGCAGTATTTT; CDR3aa: CASSLGGTTTDTQYF; len: 15; v_gene: TRBV7-3; abundance: .; d_gene: TRBD2; j_gene: TRBJ2-3
CDR3nt: TGTGCCAGCAGCACACAGGGGGCCGGGACAGGGCGGGAAAAACTGTTTTTT; CDR3aa: CASSTQGAGTGREKLFF; len: 17; v_gene: TRBV7-2; abundance: .; d_gene: TRBD1; j_gene: TRBJ1-4